The present T cell receptor beta chain was sequenced within a study of T cell changes during pregnancy in multiple sclerosis. Using immunoSEQ multiplex PCR, the repertoire was profiled, and TCRdb retains in-frame clones only, with some absent. The sample has roughly 40,000 clones; roughly 94% are singletons. CDR3 size: 13 residues. V lost 7 bases, J lost 3 bases, and 2 bases stayed unmatched. CDR1 SGHRS and CDR2 YFSETQ come from the germline V gene. The sequence was collected from a female donor with multiple sclerosis, enrolled in a pregnancy study. The chain uses TRBV5-1 and TRBJ2-1, with 9 bases that match TRBD2. The sample was peripheral blood, taken in the third trimester of pregnancy. The CDR3 is CASDSGSYNEQFF. The CDR3 DNA reads as TGCGCCAGCGATAGCGGGAGCTACAATGAGCAGTTCTTC.